These 5 T cell receptor beta chains were sequenced from one sample in a study of T cell changes during pregnancy in multiple sclerosis. TCRdb's table, derived via immunoSEQ multiplex PCR, lists solely in-frame clones and lacks some. The sample consists of 20,000 to 25,000 clones, just over 90% of them appearing once. Sequenced here: CD4+ T cells from peripheral blood mononuclear cells, sampled after pregnancy. These receptors were taken from a female donor in good health, enrolled as a control in a pregnancy study.

The chain uses TRBV2 and TRBJ1-6; D gene ambiguous. The CDR3 consists of 14 residues. The germline V gene encodes CDR1 SNHLY and CDR2 FYNNEI. The V end lost 3 bases, the J end lost 6 bases, and 9 bases lay between the germline ends. CDR3 nucleotides: TGTGCCAGCAGTGAGCAGGTTCCTAATTCACCCCTCCACTTT. Amino acid sequence: CASSEQVPNSPLHF.

CDR3 bases: TGTGCCAGCAGCGGGCAGGGGGCTCGTGGCTACACCTTC. As protein: CASSGQGARGYTF. The rearrangement joins TRBV6-4 to TRBJ1-2; 8 bases are a match to TRBD1. Germline V CDR1 and CDR2: MRHNA, SNTAGT. With 6 bases clipped from V and 7 bases from J, the junction kept 7 bases outside the gene matches. The CDR3 is 13 residues long.

V and J are TRBV6-1 and TRBJ2-4; tentative D call: TRBD2 (5 bases). This CDR3 spans 13 amino acids. Per the germline V gene, CDR1 is MNHNS and CDR2 is SASEGT. V lost 7 bases to trimming and J lost 12 bases, with 19 bases between them. DNA of the CDR3: TGTGCCAGCAATCCCGGCCTTATAGGGAGTCAGTACTTC. Translation gives CASNPGLIGSQYF.

This clone was seen a handful of times. V is TRBV11-1 and J is TRBJ2-1; 10 bases line up with TRBD2. Per the germline V gene, CDR1 is SGHAT and CDR2 is FQDESV (reference sequence). V shed 0 bases and J 8 bases; nucleotides not matched to a gene: 4. The CDR3 runs 15 residues. CDR3 sequence reads: CASSLALSGRDEQFF. Written as DNA, the CDR3 is TGTGCCAGCAGCTTAGCGCTAAGCGGGAGGGATGAGCAGTTCTTC. Filled out from reference TRBV11-1 and TRBJ2-1, the complete variable domain reads EAEVAQSPRYKITEKSQAVAFWCDPISGHATLYWYRQILGQGPELLVQFQDESVVDDSQLPKDRFSAERLKGVDSTLKIQPAELGDSAMYLCASSLALSGRDEQFFGPGTRLTVL.

The chain combines TRBV5-8 with TRBJ2-5; 10 nucleotides agree with TRBD2. The CDR3 is made up of 16 amino acids. CDR1 is SGHTS, CDR2 YDEGEE, per germline. J was trimmed by 2 bases and V by 0 bases; bases with no gene match: 4. The CDR3, as DNA: TGTGCCAGCAGCTTGGGGACTAGCGGTCGGCAAGAGACCCAGTACTTC. Residues: CASSLGTSGRQETQYF.